The T cell receptor (beta chain) described here comes from a study of human T cells and chemical hapten exposure. This clonotype was detected only a few times. Its antigen remains unknown. Time point of the sample: pre-sensitization, week 0. Treatment given: therapeutic diphenylcyclopropenone sensitization with weekly scalp DPC. The germline V gene encodes CDR1 LNHDA and CDR2 SQIVND (reference sequence). Trimming stripped 4 bases from V and 4 bases from J, with 11 bases between. This CDR3 region has 13 residues. TCRdb ran MiXCR on the RACE reads and lists one entry per CDR3 protein. The sample shows more than 50,000 distinct CDR3 sequences, around 6.6% of them seen only once. Study-wide results and caveats: Controls formed significantly fewer large CDR3 similarity clusters than expanded TCRs did.

The TCR was taken from a woman aged 30 to 39 with alopecia areata. Some clones in this sample may be carry-over from other donors' samples. The genes are TRBV19 and TRBJ2-7, with TRBD1 as a possible D gene (5 bases). The sample was whole blood, taken in connection with sensitization to the hapten diphenylcyclopropenone (DPC). The CDR3 coding sequence is TGTGCCAGTAGTACGGTGGCAGGGTACGAGCAGTACTTC. Protein product: CASSTVAGYEQYF.